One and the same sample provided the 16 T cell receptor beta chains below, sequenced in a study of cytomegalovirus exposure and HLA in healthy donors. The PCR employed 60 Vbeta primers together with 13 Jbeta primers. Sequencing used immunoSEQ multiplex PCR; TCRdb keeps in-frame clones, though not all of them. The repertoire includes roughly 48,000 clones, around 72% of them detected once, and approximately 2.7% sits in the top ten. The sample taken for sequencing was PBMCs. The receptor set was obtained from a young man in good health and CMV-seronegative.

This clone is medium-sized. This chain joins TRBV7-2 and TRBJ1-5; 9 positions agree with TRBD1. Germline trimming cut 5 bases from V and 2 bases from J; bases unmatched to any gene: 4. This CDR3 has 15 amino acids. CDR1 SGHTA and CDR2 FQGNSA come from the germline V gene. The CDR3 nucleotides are TGTGCCAGCAGCCTAAGACAGGGGGGCAATCAGCCCCAGCATTTT. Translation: CASSLRQGGNQPQHF.

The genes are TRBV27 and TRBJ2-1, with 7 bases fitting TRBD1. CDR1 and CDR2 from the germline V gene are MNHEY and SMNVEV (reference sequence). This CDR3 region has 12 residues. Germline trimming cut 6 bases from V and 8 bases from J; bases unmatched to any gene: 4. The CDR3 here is CASRDRSDEQFF. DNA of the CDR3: TGTGCCAGCAGGGACAGGAGCGATGAGCAGTTCTTC.

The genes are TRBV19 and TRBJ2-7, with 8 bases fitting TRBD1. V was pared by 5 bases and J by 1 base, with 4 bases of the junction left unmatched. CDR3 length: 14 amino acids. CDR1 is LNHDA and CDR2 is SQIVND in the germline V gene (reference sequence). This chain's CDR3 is CASSVDRGSYEQYF. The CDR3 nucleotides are TGTGCCAGTAGTGTCGACAGGGGTTCCTACGAGCAGTACTTC.

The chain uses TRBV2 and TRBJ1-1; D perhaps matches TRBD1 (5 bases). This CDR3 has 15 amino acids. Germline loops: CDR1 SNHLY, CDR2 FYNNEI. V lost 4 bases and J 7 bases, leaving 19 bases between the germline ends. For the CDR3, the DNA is TGTGCCAGCAGTGTTATGACGTTAGGGGTGGGTGAAGCTTTCTTT. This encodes CASSVMTLGVGEAFF.

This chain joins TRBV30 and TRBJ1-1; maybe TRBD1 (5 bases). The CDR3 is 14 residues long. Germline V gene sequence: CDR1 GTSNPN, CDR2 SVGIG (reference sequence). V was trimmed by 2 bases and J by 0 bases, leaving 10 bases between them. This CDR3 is CAWSQDMMNTEAFF. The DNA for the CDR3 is TGTGCCTGGAGTCAGGACATGATGAACACTGAAGCTTTCTTT.

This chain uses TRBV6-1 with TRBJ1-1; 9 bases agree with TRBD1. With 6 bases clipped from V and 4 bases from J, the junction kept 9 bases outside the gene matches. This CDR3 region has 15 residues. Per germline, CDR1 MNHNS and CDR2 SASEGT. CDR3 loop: CASSGGQGRSTEAFF. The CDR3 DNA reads TGTGCCAGCAGCGGCGGACAGGGGCGGAGCACTGAAGCTTTCTTT.

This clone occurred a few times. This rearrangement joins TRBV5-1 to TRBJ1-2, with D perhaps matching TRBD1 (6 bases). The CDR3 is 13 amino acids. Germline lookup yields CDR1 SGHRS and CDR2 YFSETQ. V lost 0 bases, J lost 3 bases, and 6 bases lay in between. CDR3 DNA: TGCGCCAGCAGCTTGGACAGGGACTATGGCTACACCTTC. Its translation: CASSLDRDYGYTF.

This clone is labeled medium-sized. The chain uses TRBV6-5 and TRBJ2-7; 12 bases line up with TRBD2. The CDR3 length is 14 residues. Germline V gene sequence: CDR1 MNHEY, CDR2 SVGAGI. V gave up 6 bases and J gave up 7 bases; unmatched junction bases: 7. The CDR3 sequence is CASSGLAGTGEQYF. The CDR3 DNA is TGTGCCAGCAGCGGACTAGCGGGAACTGGTGAGCAGTACTTC.

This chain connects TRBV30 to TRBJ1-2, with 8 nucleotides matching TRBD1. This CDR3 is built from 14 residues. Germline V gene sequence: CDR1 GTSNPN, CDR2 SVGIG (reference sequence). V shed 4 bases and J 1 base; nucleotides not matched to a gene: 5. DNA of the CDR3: TGTGCCTGGATAGACAGGGGCCGTAACTATGGCTACACCTTC. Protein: CAWIDRGRNYGYTF.

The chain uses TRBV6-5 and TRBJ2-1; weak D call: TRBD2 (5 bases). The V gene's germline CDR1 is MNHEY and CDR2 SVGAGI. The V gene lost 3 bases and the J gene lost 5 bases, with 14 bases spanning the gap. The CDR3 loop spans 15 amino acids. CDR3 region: CASSYTGSAHNEQFF. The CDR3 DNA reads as TGTGCCAGCAGTTATACGGGATCCGCCCACAATGAGCAGTTCTTC.

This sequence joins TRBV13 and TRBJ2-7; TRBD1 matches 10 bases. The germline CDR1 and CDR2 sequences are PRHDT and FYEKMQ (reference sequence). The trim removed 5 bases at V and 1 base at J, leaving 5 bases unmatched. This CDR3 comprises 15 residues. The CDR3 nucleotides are TGTGCCAGCAGCCCGGAGGGACAGGGGTCCTACGAGCAGTACTTC. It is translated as CASSPEGQGSYEQYF.

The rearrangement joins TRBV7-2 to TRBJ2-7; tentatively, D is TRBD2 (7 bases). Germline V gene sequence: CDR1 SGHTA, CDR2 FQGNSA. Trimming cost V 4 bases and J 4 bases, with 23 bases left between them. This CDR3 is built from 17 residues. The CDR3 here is CASSSRGGGGEGYEQYF. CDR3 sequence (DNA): TGTGCCAGCAGCTCCCGCGGGGGAGGGGGGGAGGGGTACGAGCAGTACTTC.

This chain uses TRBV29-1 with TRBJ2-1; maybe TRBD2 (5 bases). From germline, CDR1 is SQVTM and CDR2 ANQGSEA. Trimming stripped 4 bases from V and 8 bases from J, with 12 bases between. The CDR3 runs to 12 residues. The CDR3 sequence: CSVVGRADEQFF. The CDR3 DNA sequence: TGCAGCGTTGTGGGGAGAGCCGATGAGCAGTTCTTC.

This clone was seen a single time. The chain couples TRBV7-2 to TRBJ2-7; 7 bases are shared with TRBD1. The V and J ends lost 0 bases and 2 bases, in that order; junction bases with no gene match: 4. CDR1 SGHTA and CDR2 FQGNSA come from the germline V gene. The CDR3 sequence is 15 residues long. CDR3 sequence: CASSLAGTETYEQYF. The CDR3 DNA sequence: TGTGCCAGCAGCTTAGCGGGGACAGAGACCTACGAGCAGTACTTC.

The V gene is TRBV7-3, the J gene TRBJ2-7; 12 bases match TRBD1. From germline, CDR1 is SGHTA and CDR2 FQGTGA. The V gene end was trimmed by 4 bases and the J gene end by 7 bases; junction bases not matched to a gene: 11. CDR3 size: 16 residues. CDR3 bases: TGTGCCAGCAGCTGGAAATTCCGGGACAGGGGGCGAGAGCAGTACTTC. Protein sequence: CASSWKFRDRGREQYF.

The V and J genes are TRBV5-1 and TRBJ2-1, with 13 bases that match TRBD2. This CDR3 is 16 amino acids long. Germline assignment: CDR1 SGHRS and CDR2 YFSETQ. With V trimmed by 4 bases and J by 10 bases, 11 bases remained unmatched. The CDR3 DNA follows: TGCGCCAGCAGCATAGCCGGGACTAGCGGGACAGGAGAGCAGTTCTTC. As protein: CASSIAGTSGTGEQFF. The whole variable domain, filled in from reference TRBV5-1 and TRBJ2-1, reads KAGVTQTPRYLIKTRGQQVTLSCSPISGHRSVSWYQQTPGQGLQFLFEYFSETQRNKGNFPGRFSGRQFSNSRSEMNVSTLELGDSALYLCASSIAGTSGTGEQFFGPGTRLTVL.